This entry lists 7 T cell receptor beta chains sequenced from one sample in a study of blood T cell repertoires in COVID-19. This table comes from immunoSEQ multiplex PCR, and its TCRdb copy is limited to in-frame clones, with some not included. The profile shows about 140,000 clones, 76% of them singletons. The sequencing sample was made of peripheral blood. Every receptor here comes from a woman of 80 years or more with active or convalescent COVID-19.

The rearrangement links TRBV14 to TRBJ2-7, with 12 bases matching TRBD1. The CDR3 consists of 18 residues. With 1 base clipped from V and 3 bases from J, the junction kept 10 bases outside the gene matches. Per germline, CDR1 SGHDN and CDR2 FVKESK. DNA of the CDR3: TGTGCCAGCAGCCAAGTGGGGCCCGGGACAGGGGGCCTCTACGAGCAGTACTTC. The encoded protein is CASSQVGPGTGGLYEQYF.

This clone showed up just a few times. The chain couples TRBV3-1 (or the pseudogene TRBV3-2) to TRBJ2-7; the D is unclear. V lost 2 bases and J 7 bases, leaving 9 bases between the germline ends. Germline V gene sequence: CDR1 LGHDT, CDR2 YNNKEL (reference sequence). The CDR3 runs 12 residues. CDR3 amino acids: CASSQTNVEQYF. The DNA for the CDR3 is TGTGCCAGCAGCCAAACTAACGTGGAGCAGTACTTC.

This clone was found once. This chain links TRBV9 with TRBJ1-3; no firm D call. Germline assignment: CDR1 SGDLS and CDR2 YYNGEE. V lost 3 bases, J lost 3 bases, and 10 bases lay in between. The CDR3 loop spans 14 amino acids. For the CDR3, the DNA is TGTGCCAGCAGCGCGTTTAGTGTTGGAAACACCATATATTTT. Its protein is CASSAFSVGNTIYF.

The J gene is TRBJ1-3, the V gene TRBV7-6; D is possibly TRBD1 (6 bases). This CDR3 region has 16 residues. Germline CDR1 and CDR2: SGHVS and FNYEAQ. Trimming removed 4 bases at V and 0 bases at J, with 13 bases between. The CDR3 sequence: CASSSYRDSSGNTIYF. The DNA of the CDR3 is TGTGCCAGCAGCTCCTACAGGGATAGCTCTGGAAACACCATATATTTT.

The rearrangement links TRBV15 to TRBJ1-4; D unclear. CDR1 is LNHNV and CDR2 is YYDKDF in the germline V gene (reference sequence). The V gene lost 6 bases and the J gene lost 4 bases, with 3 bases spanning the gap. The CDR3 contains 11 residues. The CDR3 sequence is CATSSNEKLFF. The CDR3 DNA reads TGTGCCACCAGTAGTAATGAAAAACTGTTTTTT.

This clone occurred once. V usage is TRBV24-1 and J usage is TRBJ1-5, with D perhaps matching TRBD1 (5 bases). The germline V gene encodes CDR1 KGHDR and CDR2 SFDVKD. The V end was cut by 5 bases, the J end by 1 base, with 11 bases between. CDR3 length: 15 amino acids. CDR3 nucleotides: TGTGCCACCAGTGCCGGCAGGGAAAGCAATCAGCCCCAGCATTTT. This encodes CATSAGRESNQPQHF.

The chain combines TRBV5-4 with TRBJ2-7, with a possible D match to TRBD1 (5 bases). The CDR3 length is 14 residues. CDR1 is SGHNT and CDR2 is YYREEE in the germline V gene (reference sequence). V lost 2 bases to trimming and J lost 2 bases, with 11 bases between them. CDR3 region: CASSFRAPPYEQYF. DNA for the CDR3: TGTGCCAGCAGCTTCAGGGCGCCTCCCTACGAGCAGTACTTC.